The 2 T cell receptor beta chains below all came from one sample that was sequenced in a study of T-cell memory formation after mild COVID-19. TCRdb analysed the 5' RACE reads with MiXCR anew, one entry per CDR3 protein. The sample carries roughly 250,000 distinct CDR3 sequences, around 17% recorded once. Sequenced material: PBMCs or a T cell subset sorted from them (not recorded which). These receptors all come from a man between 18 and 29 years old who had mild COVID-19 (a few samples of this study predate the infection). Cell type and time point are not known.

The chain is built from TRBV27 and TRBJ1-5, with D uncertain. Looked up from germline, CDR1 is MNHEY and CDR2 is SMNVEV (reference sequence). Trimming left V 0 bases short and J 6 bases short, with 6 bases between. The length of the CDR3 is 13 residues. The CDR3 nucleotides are TGTGCCAGCAGTTTATCCGTTCGTCAGCCCCAGCATTTT. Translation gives CASSLSVRQPQHF.

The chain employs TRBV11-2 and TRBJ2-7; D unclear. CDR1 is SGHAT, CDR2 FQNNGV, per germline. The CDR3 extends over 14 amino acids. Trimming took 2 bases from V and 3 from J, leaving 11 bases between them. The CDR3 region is CASSLHSVGYEQYV. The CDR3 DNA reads TGTGCCAGCAGCTTACACAGCGTGGGCTACGAGCAGTACGTC.